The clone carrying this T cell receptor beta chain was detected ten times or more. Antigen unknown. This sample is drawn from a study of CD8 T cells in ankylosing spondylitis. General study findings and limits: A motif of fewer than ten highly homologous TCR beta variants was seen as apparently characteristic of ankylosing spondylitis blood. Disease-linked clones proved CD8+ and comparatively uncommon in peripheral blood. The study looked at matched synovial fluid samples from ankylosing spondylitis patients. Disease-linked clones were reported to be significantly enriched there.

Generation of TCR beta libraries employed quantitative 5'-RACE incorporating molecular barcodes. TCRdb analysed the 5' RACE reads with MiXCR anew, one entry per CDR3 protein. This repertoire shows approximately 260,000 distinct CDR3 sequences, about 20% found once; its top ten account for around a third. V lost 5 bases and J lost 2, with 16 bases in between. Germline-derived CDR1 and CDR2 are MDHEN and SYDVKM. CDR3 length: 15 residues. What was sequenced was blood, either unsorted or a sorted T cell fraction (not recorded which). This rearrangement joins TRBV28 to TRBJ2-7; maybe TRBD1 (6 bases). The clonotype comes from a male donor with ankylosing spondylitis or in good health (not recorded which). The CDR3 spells CASSPKDSFAYEQYF. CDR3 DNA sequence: TGTGCCAGCAGTCCCAAGGACAGTTTTGCCTACGAGCAGTACTTC.